This paragraph covers one T cell receptor (beta chain) sequence. Its specificity is not known. V lost 0 bases and J lost 4, with 11 bases in between. The V gene's germline CDR1 is LGHNA and CDR2 YNFKEQ. The CDR3 is 15 amino acids. The data stem from a study of T-cell memory formation after mild COVID-19. Whole-study results and caveats: Clones that contracted from day 15 to 85 had balanced CD4/CD8; later expanders were CD4+ biased. CD8+ contracting clones occupied EMRA, while CD4+ ones occupied mainly CM and EM.

5'RACE with constant-segment primers built TCRalpha and TCRbeta cDNA libraries with UMIs. TCRdb reprocessed the 5' RACE reads with MiXCR, giving one entry per CDR3 protein. The repertoire holds about 290,000 distinct CDR3 sequences, with less than 20% as singletons. The J gene is TRBJ2-3, the V gene TRBV4-2; unclear D gene. The material sequenced was PBMCs or a T cell subset sorted from them (not recorded which). The source is a man aged 18 to 29 who had mild COVID-19 (a few samples of this study predate the infection). Cell type and time point are not known. The CDR3 DNA reads as TGTGCCAGCAGCCAAGAAGGAGTTAGGGCAGATACGCAGTATTTT. Protein: CASSQEGVRADTQYF.